Shown below are 7 T cell receptor beta chains from a single sample sequenced in a study of blood T cell repertoires in COVID-19. Clones were sequenced by immunoSEQ multiplex PCR, and TCRdb holds only the in-frame ones, with some missing. Among hundreds of thousands of clones listed, over 80% were seen once. What was sequenced was peripheral blood. These TCRs come from a woman aged 45-60 years with active or convalescent COVID-19.

This clone was recorded once. This sequence joins TRBV18 and TRBJ1-4; 7 nucleotides align to TRBD1. The CDR3 consists of 14 residues. In germline, CDR1 is KGHSH, CDR2 LQKENI. V lost 2 bases to trimming and J lost 5 bases; unmatched junction nucleotides: 2. Here the CDR3 DNA reads TGTGCCAGCTCACCAGCAGGGGGAAATGAAAAACTGTTTTTT. This encodes CASSPAGGNEKLFF.

This clone was seen only a few times. V usage is TRBV7-9 and J usage is TRBJ2-5; 13 nucleotides line up with TRBD2. Germline-derived CDR1 and CDR2 are SEHNR and FQNEAQ (reference sequence). The V and J ends lost 5 bases and 4 bases, in that order; junction bases with no gene match: 7. The CDR3 runs 16 residues. CDR3 loop: CASSPMGLAGRETQYF. In DNA form, the CDR3 reads TGTGCCAGCAGCCCAATGGGACTAGCGGGAAGAGAGACCCAGTACTTC.

The J gene is TRBJ1-3, the V gene TRBV6-6; tentatively, D is TRBD1 (5 bases). CDR3 length equals 14 residues. Trimming shortened V by 8 bases and J by 4 bases, and 15 bases separated the two germline ends. Per the germline V gene, CDR1 is MNHNY and CDR2 is SVGAGI (reference sequence). The CDR3 reads CASWRGILGNTIYF. The CDR3 region has the DNA TGTGCCAGCTGGAGGGGCATTCTCGGAAACACCATATATTTT.

V gene TRBV27 combines with J gene TRBJ2-7; 15 bases align to TRBD2. Per germline, CDR1 MNHEY and CDR2 SMNVEV (reference sequence). The trim removed 6 bases at V and 5 bases at J, leaving 5 bases unmatched. CDR3 size: 15 residues. CDR3 sequence reads: CASRGTSGRSHEQYF. The DNA of the CDR3 is TGTGCCAGCAGGGGGACTAGCGGGAGGTCCCACGAGCAGTACTTC.

The sample holds a few counts of this clone. The chain joins TRBV5-1 to TRBJ1-1; TRBD1 aligns across 11 bases. Unmatched junction bases numbered 5, after V lost 3 bases and J lost 4 bases. CDR1 is SGHRS and CDR2 is YFSETQ in the germline V gene. The CDR3 is 15 residues long. In nucleotides, the CDR3 is TGCGCCAGCAGCTCCGGACAGGGGGCTTCCACTGAAGCTTTCTTT. Translated: CASSSGQGASTEAFF.

J is TRBJ2-1 and V is TRBV19, with 9 bases aligning to TRBD2. From germline, CDR1 is LNHDA and CDR2 SQIVND (reference sequence). The CDR3 sequence is 19 residues long. Trimming took 4 bases from V and 7 from J; bases not matched to a gene: 20. The CDR3 spells CASSTVLGSVGLARNEQFF. The CDR3, as DNA: TGTGCCAGTAGTACGGTCTTGGGTTCAGTGGGACTAGCAAGAAATGAGCAGTTCTTC.

This sequence joins TRBV30 and TRBJ1-1, with 10 bases lining up with TRBD1. The germline V gene has CDR1 GTSNPN and CDR2 SVGIG (reference sequence). The CDR3 is 16 amino acids. J was trimmed by 5 bases and V by 1 base; bases with no gene match: 10. The CDR3 region has the DNA TGTGCCTGGAGTGCTAGCCTGACAGGGGGCTGGACTGAAGCTTTCTTT. This sequence encodes CAWSASLTGGWTEAFF.